One T cell receptor beta chain is described in this entry. These data originate in a study of blood T cell repertoires in COVID-19. Study background: There were acute and convalescent COVID-19 samples, and they came from the United States, Italy and Spain. T cells, B-cell-depleted T cells, or PBMCs supplied cDNA or gDNA.

Source study methods: Estimated nucleated cell counts came from reference gene primer amplification. Sequencing was performed with immunoSEQ multiplex PCR; in TCRdb, only in-frame clones are kept and a portion is missing. V, J and clone size were drawn from that table, and D and trimming were deduced from the DNA. Counted here are over 130,000 clones, approximately 88% occurring once; the ten biggest clones make up around 2.2%. The TCR was taken from a man between 65 and 85 years old with acute or convalescent COVID-19. Sequencing used peripheral blood.

DNA of the CDR3: TGTGCCCTCACCCGGGGTGAAAAACTGTTTTTT. It encodes CALTRGEKLFF. The chain uses TRBV2 and TRBJ1-4; D not resolved. Trimming stripped 11 bases from V and 7 bases from J, with 11 bases between. Germline V gene sequence: CDR1 SNHLY, CDR2 FYNNEI. This CDR3 comprises 11 residues.